This paragraph covers one T cell receptor (beta chain) sequence. This sample was included in a study of blood T cell repertoires in COVID-19. In the source study's methods: Reference gene primer amplification in the assay estimated nucleated cell counts. Sequenced by immunoSEQ multiplex PCR; TCRdb stores in-frame clones only, minus some. That table gives V, J and clone size, and the DNA gave D and trimming. The table includes 130,000 to 150,000 clones, more than 80% detected once. This CDR3 has 17 amino acids. Trimming removed 2 bases at V and 2 bases at J, with 15 bases between. In germline, CDR1 is LGHNA, CDR2 YSLEER.

The chain is built from TRBV4-3 and TRBJ2-2; D possibly corresponds to TRBD1 (6 bases). This clonotype was obtained from a man aged 18 to 30 with COVID-19, enrolled during active disease. The sequenced sample consisted of peripheral blood. This CDR3 is CASSQYLGQINTGELFF. CDR3 nucleotides: TGCGCCAGCAGCCAATACTTAGGACAGATAAACACCGGGGAGCTGTTTTTT.